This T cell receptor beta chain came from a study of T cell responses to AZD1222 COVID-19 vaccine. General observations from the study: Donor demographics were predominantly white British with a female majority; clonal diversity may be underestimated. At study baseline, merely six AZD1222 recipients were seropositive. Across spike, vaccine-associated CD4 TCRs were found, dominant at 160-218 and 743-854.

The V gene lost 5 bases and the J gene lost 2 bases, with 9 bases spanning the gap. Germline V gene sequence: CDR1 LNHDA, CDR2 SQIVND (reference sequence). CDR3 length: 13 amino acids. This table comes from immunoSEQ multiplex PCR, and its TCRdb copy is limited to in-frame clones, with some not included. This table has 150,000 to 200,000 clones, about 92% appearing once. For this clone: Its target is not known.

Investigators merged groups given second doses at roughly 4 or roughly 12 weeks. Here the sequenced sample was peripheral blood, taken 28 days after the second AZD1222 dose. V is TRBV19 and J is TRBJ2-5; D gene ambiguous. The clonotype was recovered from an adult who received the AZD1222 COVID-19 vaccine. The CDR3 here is CASSSLGQETQYF. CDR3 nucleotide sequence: TGTGCCAGTAGTTCCCTCGGTCAAGAGACCCAGTACTTC. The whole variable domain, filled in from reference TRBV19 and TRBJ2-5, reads DGGITQSPKYLFRKEGQNVTLSCEQNLNHDAMYWYRQDPGQGLRLIYYSQIVNDFQKGDIAEGYSVSREKKESFPLTVTSAQKNPTAFYLCASSSLGQETQYFGPGTRLLVL.